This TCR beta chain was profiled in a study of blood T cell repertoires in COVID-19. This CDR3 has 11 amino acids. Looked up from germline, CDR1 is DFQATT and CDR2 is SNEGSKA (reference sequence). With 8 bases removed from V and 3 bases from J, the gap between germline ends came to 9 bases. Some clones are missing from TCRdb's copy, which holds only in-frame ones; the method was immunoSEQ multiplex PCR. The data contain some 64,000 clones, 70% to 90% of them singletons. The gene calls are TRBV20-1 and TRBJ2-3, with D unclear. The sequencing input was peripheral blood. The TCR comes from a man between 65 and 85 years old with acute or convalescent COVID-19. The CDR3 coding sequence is TGCAGTAACAGTCAGACAGATACGCAGTATTTT. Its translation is CSNSQTDTQYF.